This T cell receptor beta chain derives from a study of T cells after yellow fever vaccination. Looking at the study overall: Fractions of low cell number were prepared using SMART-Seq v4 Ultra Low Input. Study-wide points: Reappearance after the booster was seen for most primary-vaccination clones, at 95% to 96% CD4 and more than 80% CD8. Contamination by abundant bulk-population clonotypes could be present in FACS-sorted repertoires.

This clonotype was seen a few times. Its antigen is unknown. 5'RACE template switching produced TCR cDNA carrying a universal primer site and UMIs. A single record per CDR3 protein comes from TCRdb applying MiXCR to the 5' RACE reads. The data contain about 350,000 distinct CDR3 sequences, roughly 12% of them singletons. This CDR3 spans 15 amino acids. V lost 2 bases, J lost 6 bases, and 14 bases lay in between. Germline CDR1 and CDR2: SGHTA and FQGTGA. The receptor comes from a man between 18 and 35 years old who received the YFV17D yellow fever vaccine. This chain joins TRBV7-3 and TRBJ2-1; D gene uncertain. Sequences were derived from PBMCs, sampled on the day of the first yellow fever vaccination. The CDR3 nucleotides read TGTGCCAGCAGCTTAGTGGTGACCCCCGGCAATGAGCAGTTCTTC. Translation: CASSLVVTPGNEQFF.